Given below is one T cell receptor beta chain in context. As yet, its antigen is unknown. The entry originates in a study of esophageal squamous cell carcinoma under preoperative chemotherapy. About the study: Samples included peripheral blood T cells as well as tumor-infiltrating lymphocytes. Points from the study as a whole: Clonal contraction, more than amplification, hit abundant clones after paclitaxel-nedaplatin.

In TCRdb, the PCR reads were re-called with MiXCR into one record per CDR3 protein. Of about 32,000 distinct CDR3 sequences in the sample, 40% to 60% were seen once. Regarding time point: after preoperative PTX-NDP chemotherapy. Patients received paclitaxel-nedaplatin as preoperative chemotherapy before surgery. The CDR3 loop spans 15 amino acids. Germline V CDR1 and CDR2: MNHNS, SASEGT. This sequence joins TRBV6-1 and TRBJ2-3; 10 bases match TRBD1. Matching the DNA end better, TRBJ2-5 makes the J call doubtful. This TCR was recovered from a human donor with esophageal squamous cell carcinoma. The donor label of this sample is uncertain. The sample was taken from a patient given preoperative chemotherapy. The CDR3 nucleotides are TGTGCCAGCACCCTCTCGTCGACAGGGGGCAAGACCCAGTACTTC. Its protein is CASTLSSTGGKTQYF.